The entry below describes one TCR gamma chain. In its sample, this clone comes out as hyperexpanded (1% or more). Its binding antigen is unknown. No base quality values were provided; no much bigger clone lies one nucleotide off. Other DNA sequences in this sample translate to the same CDR3. This specimen comes from a study of intestinal T cells in coeliac disease (dated by TCRdb to about 2020). Regarding the study in general: In the TRG cohort, coeliac patients were much younger than controls, with a mean age of roughly 15 years compared with about 52 years. Duodenal biopsies from about ten coeliac disease patients and about ten non-coeliac controls were included in the TCR-delta (TRD) cohort. Duodenal biopsies from about 35 coeliac disease patients and 20 to 25 non-coeliac controls were included in a second, larger TCR-gamma (TRG) cohort.

The library was built by means of multiplex PCR. TCRdb lists the instrument as Ion Torrent PGM. TRG repertoires were amplified from approximately 200 ng of biopsy DNA using the LymphoTrack kit, whose primers carry Illumina adapters. After purification with AMPure XP beads and quantification on a 2100 Bioanalyzer, the TRG amplicons were pooled in equimolar amounts. TRG libraries were sequenced on an Ion PGM instrument. The authors processed their data as follows. Reads in which more than 10% of nucleotides fell below the per-patient third-quartile quality score were removed with FastX. Alignment of reads was performed with IMGT/HighV-QUEST so that V, D and J genes were assigned, CDR3 regions were identified and functionality was assessed. After the sequences were translated into amino acids, every sequence predicted to be non-functional was thrown out. CDR3s were split into kmers, with and without positional annotation; kmer frequencies underwent PCA, and samples were clustered using all 1023 combinations of PCs 1-10. Leave-one-out cross-validation was used to validate the classification, with parameters re-optimised on the remaining samples in each round. Using the vegan R package, Shannon diversity was calculated from repeated random subsamples whose size matched the lowest read count. TCRdb reprocessed the public data with the CATT caller; entries with the same nucleotide sequence were combined afterwards. The V and J calls reflect TCRdb's pipeline rather than the authors' work. The sample table lists under 400 gamma-chain clones, around 48% of them with a count of one. Roughly 30% of the sample belongs to the ten largest clones.

Taken from cysteine to phenylalanine, the CDR3 has 12 residues. The retained sequence is limited to the CDR3, 36 bases, with the frame set at the first base. The germline V gene (reference sequence) supplies CDR1 VTNTFY and CDR2 YDVSTARD. Trimming removed 4 bases from V and 6 bases from J; the gene matches leave 6 bases unexplained. Paper-wide results and their limitations: It was not possible to tell repeated CDR3 amino acid sequences apart from PCR duplicates. Clustering based on TRG put most of the roughly 54 biopsies (94.4%) in the right class, and the reported leave-one-out accuracy was roughly 90%. The coeliac group and the control group were significantly different in age, but an analysis split by age did not give significant classification. In training, clustering based on TRD kmers put every one of the 22 biopsies in the right class, and the leave-one-out accuracy was reported as 91%. FFPE-derived DNA was found to be relatively degraded, and loss of a proportion of TCR sequences in each sample was likely caused by this degradation.

Genomic DNA was extracted with the QIAamp DNA FFPE tissue kit from ten 5-um FFPE scrolls per case. To test whether coeliac disease can be classified from the TCR repertoire, the study used fully anonymised formalin-fixed paraffin-embedded duodenal biopsies that were not needed for diagnosis. The V and J genes are TRGV3 and TRGJ1 or TRGJ2. The receptor was isolated from a human donor with celiac disease. Sequences were obtained from a duodenal biopsy. The DNA sequence is TGTGCCACCTGGGAGGGGCGTTATAAGAAACTCTTT. This gives the protein CATWEGRYKKLF.